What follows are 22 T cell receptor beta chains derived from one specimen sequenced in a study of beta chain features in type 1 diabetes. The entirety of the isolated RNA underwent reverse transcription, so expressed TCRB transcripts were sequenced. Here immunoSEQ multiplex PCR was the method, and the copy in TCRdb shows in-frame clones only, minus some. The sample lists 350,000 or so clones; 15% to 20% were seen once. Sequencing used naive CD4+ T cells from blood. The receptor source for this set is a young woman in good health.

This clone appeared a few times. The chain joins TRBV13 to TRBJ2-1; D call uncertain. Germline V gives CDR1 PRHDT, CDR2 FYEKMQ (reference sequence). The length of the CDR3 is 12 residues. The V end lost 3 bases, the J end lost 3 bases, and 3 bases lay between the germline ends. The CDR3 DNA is TGTGCCAGCAGCTTCCTCTACAATGAGCAGTTCTTC. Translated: CASSFLYNEQFF.

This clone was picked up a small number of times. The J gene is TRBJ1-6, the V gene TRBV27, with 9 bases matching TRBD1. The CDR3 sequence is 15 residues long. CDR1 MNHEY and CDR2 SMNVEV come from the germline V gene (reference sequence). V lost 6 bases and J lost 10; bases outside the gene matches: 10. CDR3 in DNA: TGTGCCAGCAGCCCGACAGGGGGTAGGAGATCACCCCTCCACTTT. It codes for CASSPTGGRRSPLHF.

The CDR3 here is CASSKGGGGTDTQYF. The CDR3 DNA reads as TGTGCCAGCAGCAAAGGCGGGGGCGGCACAGATACGCAGTATTTT. V and J are TRBV9 and TRBJ2-3, with a possible D match to TRBD2 (7 bases). The V end lost 4 bases, the J end lost 1 base, and 13 bases lay between the germline ends. Germline CDR1 is SGDLS and CDR2 is YYNGEE. The CDR3 sequence is 15 residues long. The complete variable domain, with remaining parts taken from reference TRBV9 and TRBJ2-3, reads DSGVTQTPKHLITATGQRVTLRCSPRSGDLSVYWYQQSLDQGLQFLIQYYNGEERAKGNILERFSAQQFPDLHSELNLSSLELGDSALYFCASSKGGGGTDTQYFGPGTRLTVL.

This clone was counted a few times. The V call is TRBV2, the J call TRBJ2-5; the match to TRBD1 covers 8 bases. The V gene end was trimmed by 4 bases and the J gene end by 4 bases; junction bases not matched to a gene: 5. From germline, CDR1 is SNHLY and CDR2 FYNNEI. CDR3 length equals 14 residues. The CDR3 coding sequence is TGTGCCAGCAGTGGGCAGGGGGCAAGAGAGACCCAGTACTTC. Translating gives CASSGQGARETQYF. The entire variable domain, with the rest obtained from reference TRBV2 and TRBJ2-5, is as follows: EPEVTQTPSHQVTQMGQEVILRCVPISNHLYFYWYRQILGQKVEFLVSFYNNEISEKSEIFDDQFSVERPDGSNFTLKIRSTKLEDSAMYFCASSGQGARETQYFGPGTRLLVL.

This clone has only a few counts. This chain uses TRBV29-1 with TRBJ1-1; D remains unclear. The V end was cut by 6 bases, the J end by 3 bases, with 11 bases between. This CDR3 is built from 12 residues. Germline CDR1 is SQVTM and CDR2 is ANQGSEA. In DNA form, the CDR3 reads TGCAGCGTCGGAGGCTCCGACACTGAAGCTTTCTTT. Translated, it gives CSVGGSDTEAFF.

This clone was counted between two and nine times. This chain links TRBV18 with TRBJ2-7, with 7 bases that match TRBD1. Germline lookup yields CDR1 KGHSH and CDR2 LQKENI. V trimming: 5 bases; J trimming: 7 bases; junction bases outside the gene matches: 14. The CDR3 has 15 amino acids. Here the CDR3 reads CASSKRQGPQEEQYF. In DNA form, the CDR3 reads TGTGCCAGCTCAAAACGACAGGGCCCTCAGGAGGAGCAGTACTTC.

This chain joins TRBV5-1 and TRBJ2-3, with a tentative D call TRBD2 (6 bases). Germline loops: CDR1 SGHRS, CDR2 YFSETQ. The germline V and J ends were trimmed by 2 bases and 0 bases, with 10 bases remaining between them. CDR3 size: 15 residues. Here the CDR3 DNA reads TGCGCCAGCAGCTTCGGGGGTGCTAGCACAGATACGCAGTATTTT. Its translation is CASSFGGASTDTQYF.

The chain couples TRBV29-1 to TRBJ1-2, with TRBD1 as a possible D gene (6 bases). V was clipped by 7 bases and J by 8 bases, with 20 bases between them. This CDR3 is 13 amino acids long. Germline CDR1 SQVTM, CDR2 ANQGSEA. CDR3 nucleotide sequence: TGCAGCGCCGAGGGGTCAGGGGCTCGGGGCTACACCTTC. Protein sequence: CSAEGSGARGYTF.

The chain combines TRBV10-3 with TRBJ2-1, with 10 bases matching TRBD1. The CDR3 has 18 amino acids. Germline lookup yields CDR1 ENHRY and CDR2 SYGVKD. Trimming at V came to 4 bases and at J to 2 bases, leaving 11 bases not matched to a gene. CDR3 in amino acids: CAISVRGLGTGAYNEQFF. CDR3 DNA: TGTGCCATCAGTGTCAGGGGCCTCGGGACAGGGGCCTACAATGAGCAGTTCTTC.

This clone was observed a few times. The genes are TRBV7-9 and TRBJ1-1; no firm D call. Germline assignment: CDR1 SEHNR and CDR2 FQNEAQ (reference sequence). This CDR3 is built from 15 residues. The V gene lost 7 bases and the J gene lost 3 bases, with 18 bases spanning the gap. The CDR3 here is CASIPRDWRDTEAFF. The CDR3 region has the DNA TGTGCCAGCATCCCTCGAGACTGGAGGGACACTGAAGCTTTCTTT. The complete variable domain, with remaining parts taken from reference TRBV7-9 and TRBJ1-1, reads DTGVSQNPRHKITKRGQNVTFRCDPISEHNRLYWYRQTLGQGPEFLTYFQNEAQLEKSRLLSDRFSAERPKGSFSTLEIQRTEQGDSAMYLCASIPRDWRDTEAFFGQGTRLTVV.

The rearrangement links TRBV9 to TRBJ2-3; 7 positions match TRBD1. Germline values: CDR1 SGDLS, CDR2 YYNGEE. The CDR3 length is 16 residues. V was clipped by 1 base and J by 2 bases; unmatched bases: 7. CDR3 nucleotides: TGTGCCAGCAGCGTAAGGGACAGTCTCACCACAGATACGCAGTATTTT. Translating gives CASSVRDSLTTDTQYF.

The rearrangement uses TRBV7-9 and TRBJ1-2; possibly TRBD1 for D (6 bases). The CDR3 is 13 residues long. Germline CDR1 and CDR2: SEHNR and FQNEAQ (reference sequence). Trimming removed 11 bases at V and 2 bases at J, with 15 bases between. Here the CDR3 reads CAGTRQANYGYTF. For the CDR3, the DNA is TGTGCCGGAACCAGACAGGCGAACTATGGCTACACCTTC.

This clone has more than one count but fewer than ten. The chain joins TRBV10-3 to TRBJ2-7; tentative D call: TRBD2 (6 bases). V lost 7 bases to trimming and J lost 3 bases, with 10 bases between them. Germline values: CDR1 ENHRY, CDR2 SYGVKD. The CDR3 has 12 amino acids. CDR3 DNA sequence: TGTGCCATCACGGACGGGGGCTACGAGCAGTACTTC. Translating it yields CAITDGGYEQYF.

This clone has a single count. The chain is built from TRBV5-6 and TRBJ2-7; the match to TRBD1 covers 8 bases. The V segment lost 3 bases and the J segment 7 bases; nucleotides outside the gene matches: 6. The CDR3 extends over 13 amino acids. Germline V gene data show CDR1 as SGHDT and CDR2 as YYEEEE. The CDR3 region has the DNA TGTGCCAGCAGCTACCGGACAGGGAGGGAGCAGTACTTC. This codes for CASSYRTGREQYF.

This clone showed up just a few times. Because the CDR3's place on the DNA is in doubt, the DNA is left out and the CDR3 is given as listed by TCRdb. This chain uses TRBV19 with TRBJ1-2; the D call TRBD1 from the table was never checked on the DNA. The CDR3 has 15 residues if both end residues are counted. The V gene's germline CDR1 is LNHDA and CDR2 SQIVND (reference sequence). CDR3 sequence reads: CASSISLDRSYGYTF.

The CDR3 here is CASSVNSGGFNEQFF. CDR3 nucleotide sequence: TGTGCCAGCAGCGTCAATAGCGGGGGGTTCAATGAGCAGTTCTTC. The V gene is TRBV9, the J gene TRBJ2-1, with 10 positions matching TRBD2. The junction had 5 bases not matched to a gene; V was cut back by 2 bases and J by 6 bases. The CDR3 sequence is 15 residues long. Germline V gene lookup returns CDR1 SGDLS and CDR2 YYNGEE. The variable domain in full, with the rest retrieved from reference TRBV9 and TRBJ2-1, is DSGVTQTPKHLITATGQRVTLRCSPRSGDLSVYWYQQSLDQGLQFLIQYYNGEERAKGNILERFSAQQFPDLHSELNLSSLELGDSALYFCASSVNSGGFNEQFFGPGTRLTVL.

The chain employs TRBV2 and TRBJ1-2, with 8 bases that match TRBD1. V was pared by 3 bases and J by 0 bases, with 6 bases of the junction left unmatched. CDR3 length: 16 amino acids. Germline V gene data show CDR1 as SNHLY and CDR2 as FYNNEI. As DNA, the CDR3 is TGTGCCAGCAGTGAGTCGGGACAGGTAGCTAACTATGGCTACACCTTC. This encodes CASSESGQVANYGYTF.

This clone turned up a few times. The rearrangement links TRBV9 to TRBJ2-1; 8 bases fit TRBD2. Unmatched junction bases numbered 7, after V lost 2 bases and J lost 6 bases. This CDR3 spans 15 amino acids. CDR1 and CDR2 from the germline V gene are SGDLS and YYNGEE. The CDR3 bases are TGTGCCAGCAGCGTTCAAGCGGGAGTATCCAATGAGCAGTTCTTC. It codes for CASSVQAGVSNEQFF.

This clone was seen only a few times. CDR3 nucleotides: TGCGCCAGCAGCCAATGGGGTAATGGGAGAACTTCCTACGAGCAGTACTTC. Translating gives CASSQWGNGRTSYEQYF. This chain uses TRBV4-3 with TRBJ2-7, with a tentative D call TRBD2 (5 bases). The CDR3 has 17 residues. Germline V lookup: CDR1 LGHNA, CDR2 YSLEER. Trimming took off 2 bases at V and 1 base at J, with 18 bases between the two ends.

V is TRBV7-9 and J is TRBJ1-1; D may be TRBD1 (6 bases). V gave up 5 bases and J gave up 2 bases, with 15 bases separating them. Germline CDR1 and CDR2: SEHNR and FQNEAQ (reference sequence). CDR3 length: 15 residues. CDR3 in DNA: TGTGCCAGCAGCAATTCCAGGGGCGTAAACACTGAAGCTTTCTTT. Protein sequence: CASSNSRGVNTEAFF.

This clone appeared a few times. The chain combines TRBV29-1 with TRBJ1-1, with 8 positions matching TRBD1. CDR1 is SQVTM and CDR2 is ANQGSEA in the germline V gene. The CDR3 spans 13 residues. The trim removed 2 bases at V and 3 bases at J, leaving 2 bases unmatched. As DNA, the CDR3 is TGCAGCGTTGAATCACAGGGGGACACTGAAGCTTTCTTT. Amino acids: CSVESQGDTEAFF. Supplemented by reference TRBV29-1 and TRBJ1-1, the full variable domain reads SAVISQKPSRDICQRGTSLTIQCQVDSQVTMMFWYRQQPGQSLTLIATANQGSEATYESGFVIDKFPISRPNLTFSTLTVSNMSPEDSSIYLCSVESQGDTEAFFGQGTRLTVV.

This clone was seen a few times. This chain's CDR3 is CASSVSGTGGGDGYTF. CDR3 nucleotides: TGCGCCAGCAGCGTATCCGGGACAGGGGGCGGAGATGGCTACACCTTC. The rearrangement links TRBV5-1 to TRBJ1-2; 12 bases agree with TRBD1. Trimming at V came to 4 bases and at J to 6 bases, leaving 10 bases not matched to a gene. This CDR3 is built from 16 residues. Germline values: CDR1 SGHRS, CDR2 YFSETQ.